These 28 T cell receptor beta chains were all obtained from the same sample, sequenced in a study of CD8 T cell repertoires and HIV-1 epitope variants. The table came from immunoSEQ multiplex PCR; TCRdb's copy has only in-frame clones and leaves some out. The data contain 4,000 to 6,000 clones, about three fifths of them seen just once; the ten biggest clones take up around 43%. No antigen has been assigned to these receptors. The sample taken for sequencing was cultured CD8+ T cells derived from PBMCs. Receptor source: a male donor with HIV.

The chain links TRBV5-6 to TRBJ2-5; D might be TRBD2 (7 bases). Trimming removed 1 base at V and 10 bases at J, with 14 bases between. Looked up from germline, CDR1 is SGHDT and CDR2 is YYEEEE. This CDR3 region has 13 residues. For the CDR3, the DNA is TGTGCCAGCAGCTTGATGGGGGGGCAGGGCCAGTACTTC. Residues: CASSLMGGQGQYF.

CDR3 sequence: CASSDDSVGNSGELFF. CDR3 nucleotide sequence: TGTGCCAGCAGTGACGATTCGGTAGGGAATTCCGGGGAGCTGTTTTTT. The rearrangement uses TRBV6-4 and TRBJ2-2; D unresolved. V was trimmed by 2 bases and J by 6 bases, leaving 16 bases between them. Germline V gene lookup returns CDR1 MRHNA and CDR2 SNTAGT. The CDR3 sequence is 16 residues long.

The chain recombines TRBV25-1 with TRBJ2-6; D perhaps matches TRBD2 (5 bases). Germline CDR1 reads MGHDK; CDR2 reads SYGVNS. This CDR3 region has 16 residues. V was pared by 5 bases and J by 0 bases, with 11 bases between. The CDR3 DNA reads as TGTGCCAGCAGTATGGGAGTGCTCTCTGGGGCCAACGTCCTGACTTTC. It yields the protein CASSMGVLSGANVLTF.

In this sample, this clone turned up a few times. V is TRBV6-1 and J is TRBJ2-3; 9 nucleotides line up with TRBD1. V gave up 1 base and J gave up 3 bases; unmatched junction bases: 2. The germline V gene has CDR1 MNHNS and CDR2 SASEGT. The CDR3 extends over 15 amino acids. As DNA, the CDR3 is TGTGCCAGCAGTGAAGGGACAGGGGAGACAGATACGCAGTATTTT. It yields the protein CASSEGTGETDTQYF.

The chain couples TRBV5-1 to TRBJ2-7; 7 bases are shared with TRBD1. The CDR3 extends over 14 amino acids. The germline gives CDR1 SGHRS, CDR2 YFSETQ. V was pared by 4 bases and J by 5 bases, with 9 bases of the junction left unmatched. The CDR3 DNA reads TGCGCCAGCAGCGACGGAGACAGGGCCCACGAGCAGTACTTC. Protein sequence: CASSDGDRAHEQYF.

The rearrangement uses TRBV5-5 and TRBJ2-3; D is undetermined. This CDR3 region has 17 residues. V was pared by 4 bases and J by 0 bases, with 18 bases between. CDR1 and CDR2 from the germline V gene are SGHKS and YYEKEE (reference sequence). The CDR3 is CASSPDPRSLSTDTQYF. CDR3 DNA: TGTGCCAGCAGCCCGGACCCCCGGAGCCTCAGCACAGATACGCAGTATTTT. Filled out from reference TRBV5-5 and TRBJ2-3, the complete variable domain reads DAGVTQSPTHLIKTRGQQVTLRCSPISGHKSVSWYQQVLGQGPQFIFQYYEKEERGRGNFPDRFSARQFPNYSSELNVNALLLGDSALYLCASSPDPRSLSTDTQYFGPGTRLTVL.

This clone was observed a handful of times. The chain joins TRBV11-2 to TRBJ2-7; 9 bases are a match to TRBD1. Trimming at V came to 5 bases and at J to 1 base, leaving 9 bases not matched to a gene. The CDR3 extends over 16 amino acids. Germline-derived CDR1 and CDR2 are SGHAT and FQNNGV. CDR3 in amino acids: CASSDGQGFGSYEQYF. DNA of the CDR3: TGTGCCAGCAGCGACGGACAGGGGTTCGGGTCCTACGAGCAGTACTTC.

The genes are TRBV7-8 and TRBJ2-7, with 7 bases matching TRBD1. Germline loops: CDR1 SGHVS, CDR2 FQNEAQ. This CDR3 is 14 amino acids long. The junction had 12 bases not matched to a gene; V was cut back by 7 bases and J by 6 bases. The DNA of the CDR3 is TGTGCCAGCACCCAGACAGGGAAGGTAGCCGAGCAGTACTTC. Protein product: CASTQTGKVAEQYF.

The J gene is TRBJ2-5, the V gene TRBV27, with a possible D match to TRBD1 (5 bases). The V end was cut by 5 bases, the J end by 1 base, with 11 bases between. CDR3 length: 14 amino acids. CDR1 MNHEY and CDR2 SMNVEV come from the germline V gene (reference sequence). As DNA, the CDR3 is TGTGCCAGCAGTAACTACAGGTCCCAAGAGACCCAGTACTTC. Its translation is CASSNYRSQETQYF.

V usage is TRBV6-1 and J usage is TRBJ1-2; TRBD1 agrees at 9 bases. With V trimmed by 4 bases and J by 3 bases, 6 bases remained unmatched. The CDR3 sequence is 15 residues long. CDR1 is MNHNS, CDR2 SASEGT, per germline. DNA for the CDR3: TGTGCCAGCAGTGGACCGGACAGGGGAGACTATGGCTACACCTTC. Its protein product is CASSGPDRGDYGYTF.

In regard to this clone: One end of the junction is discordant with germline, which a read error may explain. The chain links TRBV5-4 to TRBJ1-2; D remains unclear. Germline CDR1 is SGHNT and CDR2 is YYREEE (reference sequence). The CDR3 sequence is 16 residues long. CDR3 amino acids: CASSQDPVELDYGYTF. The CDR3 DNA sequence: TGCGCCAGCAGCCAAGATCCCGTCGAACTCGACTATGGCTACACCTTC. Variable domain in full (rest from reference TRBV5-4 and TRBJ1-2): ETGVTQSPTHLIKTRGQQVTLRCSSQSGHNTVSWYQQALGQGPQFIFQYYREEENGRGNFPPRFSGLQFPNYSSELNVNALELDDSALYLCASSQDPVELDYGYTFGSGTRLTVV.

The chain has TRBV28 and TRBJ1-5; 8 positions match TRBD1. The CDR3 spans 13 residues. CDR1 is MDHEN, CDR2 SYDVKM, per germline. V was clipped by 6 bases and J by 4 bases; unmatched bases: 2. The CDR3 spells CASRTGANQPQHF. The CDR3 coding sequence is TGTGCCAGCAGGACAGGGGCGAATCAGCCCCAGCATTTT.

CDR3 residues: CASSLAEGEGAGNIQYF. The DNA of the CDR3 is TGCGCCAGCAGCTTGGCCGAGGGAGAGGGAGCCGGGAACATTCAGTACTTC. This rearrangement joins TRBV5-1 to TRBJ2-4, with D maybe TRBD2 (5 bases). The ends were cut back, 0 bases at V and 7 bases at J, with 20 bases in the middle. Germline loops: CDR1 SGHRS, CDR2 YFSETQ. The CDR3 is 17 residues long.

The CDR3 DNA follows: TGTGCCAGTAGTATGGCAGGGCATCAGCCCCAGCATTTT. Protein: CASSMAGHQPQHF. V and J are TRBV19 and TRBJ1-5; weak D call: TRBD1 (5 bases). V lost 3 bases, J lost 5 bases, and 8 bases lay in between. This CDR3 has 13 residues. Germline V gene lookup returns CDR1 LNHDA and CDR2 SQIVND (reference sequence).

The rearrangement joins TRBV5-1 to TRBJ2-2; D perhaps matches TRBD1 (5 bases). CDR3 length equals 13 residues. CDR1 and CDR2 from the germline V gene are SGHRS and YFSETQ. Trimming left V 7 bases short and J 6 bases short, with 13 bases between. The DNA of the CDR3 is TGCGCCAGCTCGTCCCAGGGTTCCGGGGAGCTGTTTTTT. It yields the protein CASSSQGSGELFF.

V usage is TRBV7-9 and J usage is TRBJ1-2, with TRBD1 identical over 7 bases. Germline assignment: CDR1 SEHNR and CDR2 FQNEAQ (reference sequence). V shed 1 base and J 7 bases; nucleotides not matched to a gene: 6. This CDR3 is 14 amino acids long. The DNA for the CDR3 is TGTGCCAGCAGCTTAGTATCGGACAGGTCTGGCTACACCTTC. It specifies CASSLVSDRSGYTF. Looking up the rest from reference TRBV7-9 and TRBJ1-2 gives the full variable domain: DTGVSQNPRHKITKRGQNVTFRCDPISEHNRLYWYRQTLGQGPEFLTYFQNEAQLEKSRLLSDRFSAERPKGSFSTLEIQRTEQGDSAMYLCASSLVSDRSGYTFGSGTRLTVV.

The chain combines TRBV27 with TRBJ2-1; no definite D call. The CDR3 covers 13 residues. Germline CDR1 reads MNHEY; CDR2 reads SMNVEV (reference sequence). Trimming shortened V by 5 bases and J by 4 bases, and 9 bases separated the two germline ends. The CDR3 sequence: CASSPLSYNEQFF. In nucleotides, the CDR3 is TGTGCCAGCAGTCCCCTAAGTTACAATGAGCAGTTCTTC.

The V and J genes are TRBV5-6 and TRBJ1-5; the D gene is possibly TRBD1 (5 bases). CDR3 length equals 14 residues. Trimming cost V 2 bases and J 6 bases, with 12 bases left between them. The germline V gene has CDR1 SGHDT and CDR2 YYEEEE. Here the CDR3 reads CASSFGTGGQPQHF. The CDR3, as DNA: TGTGCCAGCAGCTTCGGGACGGGGGGTCAGCCCCAGCATTTT.

This rearrangement joins TRBV30 to TRBJ2-7; no clear D gene. The V end lost 0 bases, the J end lost 2 bases, and 5 bases lay between the germline ends. The CDR3 spans 12 residues. Looked up from germline, CDR1 is GTSNPN and CDR2 is SVGIG (reference sequence). CDR3 residues: CAWSVPPYEQYF. CDR3 DNA: TGTGCCTGGAGTGTACCCCCCTACGAGCAGTACTTC.

Written as DNA, the CDR3 is TGCGCCAGCAGCTTGGGCACAGCTAACTATGGCTACACCTTC. Translated: CASSLGTANYGYTF. The rearrangement links TRBV5-1 to TRBJ1-2, with D uncertain. The V gene's germline CDR1 is SGHRS and CDR2 YFSETQ. This CDR3 contains 14 residues. Trimming took 0 bases from V and 0 from J, leaving 6 bases between them.

The rearrangement links TRBV28 to TRBJ1-2; D call uncertain. Germline V gene sequence: CDR1 MDHEN, CDR2 SYDVKM. The CDR3 length is 12 residues. Trimming cost V 5 bases and J 2 bases, with 6 bases left between them. CDR3 region: CASSNQNYGYTF. The DNA of the CDR3 is TGTGCCAGCAGTAACCAGAACTATGGCTACACCTTC.

This clone was recorded once. The CDR3 nucleotides are TGTGCCAGCAGCTTAGGTGACAGGAAAGCTTTCTTT. This gives the protein CASSLGDRKAFF. The chain links TRBV13 to TRBJ1-1; weak D call: TRBD1 (6 bases). Trimming stripped 0 bases from V and 9 bases from J, with 8 bases between. The CDR3 contains 12 residues. Germline V gene lookup returns CDR1 PRHDT and CDR2 FYEKMQ (reference sequence).

This rearrangement joins TRBV27 to TRBJ2-2; D possibly uses TRBD1 or TRBD2 (5 bases each). The CDR3 runs to 15 residues. Trimming pared 6 bases from V and 5 bases from J, leaving 16 bases between. Germline V gives CDR1 MNHEY, CDR2 SMNVEV (reference sequence). CDR3 region: CASSPPGANTGELFF. The DNA of the CDR3 is TGTGCCAGCAGCCCTCCCGGGGCTAATACCGGGGAGCTGTTTTTT.

The rearrangement links TRBV4-1 to TRBJ2-7, with 9 bases matching TRBD2. The germline gives CDR1 MGHRA, CDR2 YSYEKL. The CDR3 covers 15 residues. V shed 4 bases, J shed 4 bases, and the junction held 8 bases outside the gene matches. The CDR3 reads CASSLEGSGSYEQYF. CDR3 DNA: TGCGCCAGCAGCCTTGAAGGTAGCGGGAGTTACGAGCAGTACTTC.

This clone came up a few times. This chain uses TRBV5-1 with TRBJ1-1; weak D call: TRBD1 (6 bases). Trimming pared 2 bases from V and 3 bases from J, leaving 11 bases between. Germline loops: CDR1 SGHRS, CDR2 YFSETQ. The CDR3 has 14 residues. CDR3 DNA sequence: TGCGCCAGCAGCTTCGGGGGCGGGGACACTGAAGCTTTCTTT. Protein: CASSFGGGDTEAFF. The complete variable domain, with remaining parts taken from reference TRBV5-1 and TRBJ1-1, reads KAGVTQTPRYLIKTRGQQVTLSCSPISGHRSVSWYQQTPGQGLQFLFEYFSETQRNKGNFPGRFSGRQFSNSRSEMNVSTLELGDSALYLCASSFGGGDTEAFFGQGTRLTVV.

This rearrangement joins TRBV9 to TRBJ2-7; perhaps TRBD1 as D (7 bases). Germline V lookup: CDR1 SGDLS, CDR2 YYNGEE. The CDR3 runs 14 residues. V dropped 2 bases and J dropped 5 bases, with 14 bases sitting between them. The CDR3 DNA reads as TGTGCCAGCAGCGTGTCAGGGGGGATGGACGAGCAGTACTTC. It is translated as CASSVSGGMDEQYF.

This chain connects TRBV7-9 to TRBJ2-2; TRBD2 aligns across 11 bases. Germline V gene data show CDR1 as SEHNR and CDR2 as FQNEAQ (reference sequence). The V gene end was trimmed by 0 bases and the J gene end by 0 bases; junction bases not matched to a gene: 6. There are 19 residues in the CDR3. CDR3 sequence: CASSLAPLAGGPNTGELFF. The CDR3 DNA is TGTGCCAGCAGCTTAGCCCCCCTAGCGGGAGGACCGAACACCGGGGAGCTGTTTTTT.

This rearrangement joins TRBV28 to TRBJ1-2, with a possible D match to TRBD1 (6 bases). This CDR3 contains 11 residues. Germline V gives CDR1 MDHEN, CDR2 SYDVKM. V was cut by 10 bases and J by 4 bases, with 10 bases left in between. The CDR3 loop is CAITGSYGYTF. DNA for the CDR3: TGTGCCATTACAGGGAGCTATGGCTACACCTTC.